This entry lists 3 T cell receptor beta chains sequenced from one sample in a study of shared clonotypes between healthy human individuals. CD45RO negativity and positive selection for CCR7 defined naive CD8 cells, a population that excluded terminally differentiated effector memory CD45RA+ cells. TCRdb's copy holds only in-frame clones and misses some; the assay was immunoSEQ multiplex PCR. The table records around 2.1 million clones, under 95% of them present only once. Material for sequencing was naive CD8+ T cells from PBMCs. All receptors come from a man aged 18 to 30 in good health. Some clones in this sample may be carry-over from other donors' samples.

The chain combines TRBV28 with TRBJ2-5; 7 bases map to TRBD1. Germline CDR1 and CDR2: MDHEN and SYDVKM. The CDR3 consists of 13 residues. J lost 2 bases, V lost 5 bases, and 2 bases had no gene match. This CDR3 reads CASSGQVQETQYF. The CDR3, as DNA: TGTGCCAGCAGTGGACAGGTACAAGAGACCCAGTACTTC.

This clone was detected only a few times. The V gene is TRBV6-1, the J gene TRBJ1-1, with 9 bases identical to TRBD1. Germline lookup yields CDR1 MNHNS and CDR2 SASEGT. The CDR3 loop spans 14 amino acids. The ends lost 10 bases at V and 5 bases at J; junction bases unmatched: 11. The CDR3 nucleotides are TGTGCCACTCTACAGGGGGCGCGGGTGACTGAAGCTTTCTTT. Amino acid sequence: CATLQGARVTEAFF.

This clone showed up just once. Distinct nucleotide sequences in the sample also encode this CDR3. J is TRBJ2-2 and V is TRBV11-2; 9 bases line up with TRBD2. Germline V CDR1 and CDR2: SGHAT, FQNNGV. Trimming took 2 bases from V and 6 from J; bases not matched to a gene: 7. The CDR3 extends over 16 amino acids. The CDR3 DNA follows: TGTGCCAGCAGCTTAACGTTAGCGGGAGTTCCCGGGGAGCTGTTTTTT. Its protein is CASSLTLAGVPGELFF.